The next 8 T cell receptor beta chains were all read from a single sample in a study of OX40 agonist ivuxolimab in advanced cancers. The library came from the immunoSEQ multiplex PCR assay. TCRdb's version of the immuneACCESS table is confined to in-frame rearrangements and falls short of the full clone set. An unresolved V gene accounts for under half of the shortfall where checked; the remainder is of unknown origin. This sample gives about 67,000 clones in total; roughly 90% of them show up just once. The ten largest clonotypes hold around 2.3% of the sample. The sequenced sample was CD4+ or CD8+ T cells sorted from blood, obtained in a trial of the OX40 agonist ivuxolimab. The receptors shown here come from an adult with an advanced solid tumor such as melanoma, head and neck, liver or kidney cancer.

The genes are TRBV5-1 and TRBJ1-6, with TRBD1 matching over 9 bases. This CDR3 is 16 amino acids long. Germline trimming cut 1 base from V and 9 bases from J; bases unmatched to any gene: 8. The V gene's germline CDR1 is SGHRS and CDR2 YFSETQ. CDR3 region: CASSLTGTGYGSPLHF. The CDR3 DNA follows: TGCGCCAGCAGCTTGACGGGGACAGGGTATGGTTCACCCCTCCACTTT.

The chain combines TRBV10-2 with TRBJ2-1; weak D call: TRBD1 (6 bases). The germline V and J ends were trimmed by 10 bases and 9 bases, with 16 bases remaining between them. The germline V gene encodes CDR1 WSHSY and CDR2 SAAADI. CDR3 length: 12 amino acids. CDR3 protein: CATESRGTEQFF. The CDR3 region has the DNA TGCGCCACCGAGAGCAGGGGCACTGAGCAGTTCTTC.

The chain combines TRBV21-1 with TRBJ2-1; the D call TRBD2 from the table was never checked on the DNA. TRBV21-1 constitutes a pseudogene. This CDR3 comprises 15 residues. CDR3 nucleotide sequence: TGTGCCAGCAGCCCATGGGGGGGCAGCCACAATGAGCAGTTCTTC. This codes for CASSPWGGSHNEQFF.

The V and J genes are TRBV28 and TRBJ1-2; a possible D gene is TRBD1 (5 bases). V was trimmed by 3 bases and J by 5 bases, leaving 13 bases between them. The germline V gene encodes CDR1 MDHEN and CDR2 SYDVKM. This CDR3 is built from 14 residues. In DNA form, the CDR3 reads TGTGCCAGCAGTTTTAACGCCCGGGGGTATGGCTACACCTTC. Translating gives CASSFNARGYGYTF.

The chain recombines TRBV28 with TRBJ1-2, with D uncertain. V was trimmed by 6 bases and J by 6 bases, leaving 14 bases between them. Looked up from germline, CDR1 is MDHEN and CDR2 is SYDVKM. This CDR3 is 13 amino acids long. Written as DNA, the CDR3 is TGTGCCAGCAGCCGGCTCCCGGTAGATGGCTACACCTTC. This codes for CASSRLPVDGYTF.

On this clone itself: The junction shows a germline mismatch at one end, possibly a read error. The J gene is TRBJ2-7, the V gene TRBV4-1, with 11 bases aligning to TRBD2. This CDR3 comprises 20 residues. In germline, CDR1 is MGHRA, CDR2 YSYEKL. The CDR3 reads CASSKDPGLAVHQSSYEQYF. CDR3 DNA sequence: TGCGCCAGCAGCAAAGACCCGGGACTAGCGGTCCACCAAAGCTCCTACGAGCAGTACTTC.

The chain joins TRBV29-1 to TRBJ2-7; a weak D match, TRBD2 (6 bases). Germline values: CDR1 SQVTM, CDR2 ANQGSEA. V was clipped by 5 bases and J by 10 bases, with 15 bases between them. The CDR3 extends over 11 amino acids. CDR3 in DNA: TGCAGCGTTTTAGGATCCGGGGGACAGTACTTC. It encodes CSVLGSGGQYF.

Details on this clone: At the DNA level, this CDR3 is encoded by other sequences in the same sample as well. J is TRBJ2-5 and V is TRBV18; a possible D gene is TRBD1 (6 bases). Germline V gives CDR1 KGHSH, CDR2 LQKENI. V lost 4 bases, J lost 5 bases, and 11 bases lay in between. The length of the CDR3 is 13 residues. The CDR3: CASSLGQGETQYF. The CDR3 nucleotides are TGTGCCAGCTCACTCGGGCAGGGGGAGACCCAGTACTTC.